This T cell receptor beta chain was recorded in a study of neurological immune-mediated disorders. Findings and limits, study-wide: In HTLV-1-associated myelopathy, TCR clonal expansion was greatest, whereas multiple sclerosis had the least, falling below healthy controls.

The cDNA was generated by 5'RACE with 10-nucleotide random UMIs. A single record per CDR3 protein comes from TCRdb applying MiXCR to the 5' RACE reads. This sample has more than 30,000 distinct CDR3 sequences, with 10% to 15% found just once. This clonotype was found many times. What it recognizes is unknown. Trimming removed 6 bases at V and 6 bases at J, with 10 bases between. The CDR3 runs to 11 residues. Germline V gene data show CDR1 as DFQATT and CDR2 as SNEGSKA (reference sequence). Time point given: technical triplicate 2. For sorted libraries, the input was around 1 million CD4+ or CD8+ T cells.

Material: CD4+ T cells from blood. The J gene is TRBJ2-3, the V gene TRBV20-1, with a tentative D call TRBD2 (6 bases). The TCR originated in a female donor with HTLV-1-associated myelopathy (HAM/TSP). CDR3 loop: CSAAGPDTQYF. The CDR3 DNA is TGCAGTGCCGCGGGACCTGATACGCAGTATTTT.